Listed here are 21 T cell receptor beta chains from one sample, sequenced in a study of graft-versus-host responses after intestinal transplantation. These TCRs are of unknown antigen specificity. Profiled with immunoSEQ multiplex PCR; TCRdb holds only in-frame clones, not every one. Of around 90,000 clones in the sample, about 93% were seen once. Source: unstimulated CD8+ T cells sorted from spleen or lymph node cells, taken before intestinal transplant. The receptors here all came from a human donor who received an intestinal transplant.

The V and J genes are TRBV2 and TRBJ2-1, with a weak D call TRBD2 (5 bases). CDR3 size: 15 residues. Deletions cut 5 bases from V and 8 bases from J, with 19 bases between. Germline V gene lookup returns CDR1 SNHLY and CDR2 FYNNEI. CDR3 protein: CASSMRVEIPDEQFF. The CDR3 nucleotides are TGTGCCAGCAGTATGAGGGTCGAAATTCCCGATGAGCAGTTCTTC.

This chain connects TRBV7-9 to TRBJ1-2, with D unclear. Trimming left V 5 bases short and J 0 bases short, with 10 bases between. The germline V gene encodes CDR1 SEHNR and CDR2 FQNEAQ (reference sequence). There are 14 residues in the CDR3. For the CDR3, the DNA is TGTGCCAGCAGCACGCTGCCAGCTAACTATGGCTACACCTTC. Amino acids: CASSTLPANYGYTF.

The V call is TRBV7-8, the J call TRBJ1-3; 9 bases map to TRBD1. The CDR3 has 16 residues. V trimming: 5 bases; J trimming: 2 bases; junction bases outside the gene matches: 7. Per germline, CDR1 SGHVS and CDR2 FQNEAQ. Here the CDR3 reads CASSPGTGRTGNTIYF. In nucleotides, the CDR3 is TGTGCCAGCAGCCCCGGGACAGGGAGGACTGGAAACACCATATATTTT. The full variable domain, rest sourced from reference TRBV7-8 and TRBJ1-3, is GAGVSQSPRYKVAKRGQDVALRCDPISGHVSLFWYQQALGQGPEFLTYFQNEAQLDKSGLPSDRFFAERPEGSVSTLKIQRTQQEDSAVYLCASSPGTGRTGNTIYFGEGSWLTVV.

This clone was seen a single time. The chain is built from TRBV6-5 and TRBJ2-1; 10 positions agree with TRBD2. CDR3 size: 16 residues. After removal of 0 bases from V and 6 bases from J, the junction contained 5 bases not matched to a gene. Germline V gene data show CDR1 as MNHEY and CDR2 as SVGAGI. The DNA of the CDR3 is TGTGCCAGCAGTTACTCCCTAGCGGGAGTCGTCAATGAGCAGTTCTTC. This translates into CASSYSLAGVVNEQFF.

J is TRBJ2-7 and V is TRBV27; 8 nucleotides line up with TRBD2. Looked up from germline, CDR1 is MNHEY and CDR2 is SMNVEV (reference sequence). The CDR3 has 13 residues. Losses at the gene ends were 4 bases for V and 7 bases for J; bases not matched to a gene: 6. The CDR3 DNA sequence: TGTGCCAGCAGTTACGGGGGGGCGTGGGAGCAGTACTTC. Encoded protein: CASSYGGAWEQYF.

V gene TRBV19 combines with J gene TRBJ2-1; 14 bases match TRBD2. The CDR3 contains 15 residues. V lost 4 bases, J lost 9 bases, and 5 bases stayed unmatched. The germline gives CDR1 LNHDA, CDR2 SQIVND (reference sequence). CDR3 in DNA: TGTGCCAGTAGTAGACTAGCGGGGGGGCTTGGTGAGCAGTTCTTC. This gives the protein CASSRLAGGLGEQFF.

CDR3 in amino acids: CASSPRLAQTWYNEQFF. CDR3 bases: TGTGCCAGCAGTCCGAGACTAGCGCAGACCTGGTACAATGAGCAGTTCTTC. The chain is built from TRBV27 and TRBJ2-1; 8 bases are a match to TRBD2. This CDR3 spans 17 amino acids. Germline loops: CDR1 MNHEY, CDR2 SMNVEV (reference sequence). Trimming removed 5 bases from V and 4 bases from J; junction bases left unmatched: 13.

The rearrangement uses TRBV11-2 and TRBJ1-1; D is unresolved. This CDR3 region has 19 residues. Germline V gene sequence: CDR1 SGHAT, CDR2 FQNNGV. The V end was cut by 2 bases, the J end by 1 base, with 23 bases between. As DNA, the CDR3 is TGTGCCAGCAGCTTATCTCCCGTCGGGAGGGCACTCAGGAACACTGAAGCTTTCTTT. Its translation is CASSLSPVGRALRNTEAFF.

CDR3 nucleotide sequence: TGTGCCAGTAGCCCCACTAGCGGGAGACTTGAGCAGTTCTTC. Amino acid sequence: CASSPTSGRLEQFF. The rearrangement links TRBV19 to TRBJ2-1; 11 bases are shared with TRBD2. The CDR3 consists of 14 residues. With V trimmed by 6 bases and J by 9 bases, 7 bases remained unmatched. The V gene's germline CDR1 is LNHDA and CDR2 SQIVND (reference sequence).

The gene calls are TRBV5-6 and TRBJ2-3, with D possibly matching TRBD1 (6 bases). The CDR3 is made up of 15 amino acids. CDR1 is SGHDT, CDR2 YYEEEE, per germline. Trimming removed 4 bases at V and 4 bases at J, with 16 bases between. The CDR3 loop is CASSPGVLGPDTQYF. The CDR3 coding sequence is TGTGCCAGCAGCCCAGGGGTGTTGGGGCCAGATACGCAGTATTTT. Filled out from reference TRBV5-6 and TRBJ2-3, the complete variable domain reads DAGVTQSPTHLIKTRGQQVTLRCSPKSGHDTVSWYQQALGQGPQFIFQYYEEEERQRGNFPDRFSGHQFPNYSSELNVNALLLGDSALYLCASSPGVLGPDTQYFGPGTRLTVL.

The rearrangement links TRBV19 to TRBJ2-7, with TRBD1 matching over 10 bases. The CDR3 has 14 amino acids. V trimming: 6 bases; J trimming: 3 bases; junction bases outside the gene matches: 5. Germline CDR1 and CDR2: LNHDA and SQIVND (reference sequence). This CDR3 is CASSKGQGLYEQYF. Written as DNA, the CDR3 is TGTGCCAGTAGCAAGGGACAGGGGCTCTACGAGCAGTACTTC.

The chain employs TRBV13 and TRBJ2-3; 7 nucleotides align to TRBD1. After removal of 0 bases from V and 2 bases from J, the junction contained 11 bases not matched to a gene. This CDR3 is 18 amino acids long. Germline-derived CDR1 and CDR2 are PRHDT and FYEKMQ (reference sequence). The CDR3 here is CASSLGPWTGPTTDTQYF. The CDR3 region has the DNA TGTGCCAGCAGCTTAGGCCCGTGGACAGGCCCTACCACAGATACGCAGTATTTT.

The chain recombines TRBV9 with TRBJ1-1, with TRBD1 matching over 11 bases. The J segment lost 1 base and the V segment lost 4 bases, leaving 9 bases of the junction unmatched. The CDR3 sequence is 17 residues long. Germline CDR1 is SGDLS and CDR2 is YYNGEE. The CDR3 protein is CASSPGQGGRSNTEAFF. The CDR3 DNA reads TGTGCCAGCAGCCCGGGACAGGGGGGACGATCGAACACTGAAGCTTTCTTT.

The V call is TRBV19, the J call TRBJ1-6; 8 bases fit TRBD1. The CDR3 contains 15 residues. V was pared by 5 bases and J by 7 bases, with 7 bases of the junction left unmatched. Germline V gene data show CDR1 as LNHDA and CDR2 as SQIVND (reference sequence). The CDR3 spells CASSPSGTGNSPLHF. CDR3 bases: TGTGCCAGTAGTCCCTCCGGGACAGGAAATTCACCCCTCCACTTT.

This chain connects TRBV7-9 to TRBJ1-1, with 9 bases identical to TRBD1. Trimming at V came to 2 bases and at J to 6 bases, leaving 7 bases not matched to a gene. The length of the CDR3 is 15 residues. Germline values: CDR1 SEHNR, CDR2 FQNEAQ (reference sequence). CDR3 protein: CASSLPTGGIAEAFF. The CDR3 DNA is TGTGCCAGCAGCTTACCTACAGGGGGCATTGCTGAAGCTTTCTTT.

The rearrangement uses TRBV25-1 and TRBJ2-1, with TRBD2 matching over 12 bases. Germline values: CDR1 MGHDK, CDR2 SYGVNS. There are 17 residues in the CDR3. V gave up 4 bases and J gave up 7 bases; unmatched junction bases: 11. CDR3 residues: CASSVWTSGKLRNEQFF. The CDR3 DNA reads TGTGCCAGCAGTGTATGGACTAGCGGGAAATTGCGAAATGAGCAGTTCTTC.

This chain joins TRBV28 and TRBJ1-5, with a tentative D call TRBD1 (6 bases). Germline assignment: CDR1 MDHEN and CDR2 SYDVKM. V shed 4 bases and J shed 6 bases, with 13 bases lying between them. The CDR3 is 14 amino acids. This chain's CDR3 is CASSYRVGIQPQHF. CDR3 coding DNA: TGTGCCAGCAGTTACAGGGTGGGGATTCAGCCCCAGCATTTT. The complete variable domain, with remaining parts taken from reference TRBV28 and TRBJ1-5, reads DVKVTQSSRYLVKRTGEKVFLECVQDMDHENMFWYRQDPGLGLRLIYFSYDVKMKEKGDIPEGYSVSREKKERFSLILESASTNQTSMYLCASSYRVGIQPQHFGDGTRLSIL.

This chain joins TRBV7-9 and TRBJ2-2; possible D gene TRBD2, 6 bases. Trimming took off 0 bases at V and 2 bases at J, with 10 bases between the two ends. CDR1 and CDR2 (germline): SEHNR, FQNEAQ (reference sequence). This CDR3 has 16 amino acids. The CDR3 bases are TGTGCCAGCAGCTTAGCTGGGGGGTTCAACACCGGGGAGCTGTTTTTT. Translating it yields CASSLAGGFNTGELFF.

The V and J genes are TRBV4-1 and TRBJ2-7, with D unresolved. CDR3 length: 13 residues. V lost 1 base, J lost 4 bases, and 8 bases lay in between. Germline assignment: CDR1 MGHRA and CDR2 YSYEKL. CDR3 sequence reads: CASSQGAIYEQYF. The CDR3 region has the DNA TGCGCCAGCAGCCAAGGTGCGATTTACGAGCAGTACTTC.

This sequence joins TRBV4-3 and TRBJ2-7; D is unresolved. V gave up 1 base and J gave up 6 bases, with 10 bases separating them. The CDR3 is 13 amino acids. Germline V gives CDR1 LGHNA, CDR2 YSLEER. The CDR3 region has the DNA TGCGCCAGCAGCCAAGGGCTGGTTGCCGAGCAGTACTTC. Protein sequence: CASSQGLVAEQYF.

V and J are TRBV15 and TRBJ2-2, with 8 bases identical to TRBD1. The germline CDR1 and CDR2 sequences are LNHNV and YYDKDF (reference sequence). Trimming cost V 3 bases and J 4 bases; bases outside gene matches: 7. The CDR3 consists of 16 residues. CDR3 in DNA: TGTGCCACCAGCAGGGACAGGGAACTCGGCACCGGGGAGCTGTTTTTT. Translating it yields CATSRDRELGTGELFF.